The 4 T cell receptor beta chains presented below share a single source sample, sequenced in a study of blood T cell repertoires in COVID-19. TCRdb's table, derived via immunoSEQ multiplex PCR, lists solely in-frame clones and lacks some. The sample includes some 200,000 clones, approximately 90% of them seen just once. Sequencing was performed on peripheral blood. Source of these receptors: a woman under 30 who had recovered from COVID-19.

The chain is built from TRBV6-6 and TRBJ2-7; no clear D gene. In germline, CDR1 is MNHNY, CDR2 SVGAGI (reference sequence). V shed 5 bases and J shed 4 bases, with 6 bases lying between them. This CDR3 is 11 amino acids long. The CDR3 coding sequence is TGTGCCAGCAGTAACATGTACGAGCAGTACTTC. Translation: CASSNMYEQYF.

The rearrangement uses TRBV5-5 and TRBJ1-2; tentatively, D is TRBD1 (6 bases). The germline V and J ends were trimmed by 1 base and 0 bases, with 10 bases remaining between them. The germline V gene has CDR1 SGHKS and CDR2 YYEKEE (reference sequence). The CDR3 loop spans 15 amino acids. The CDR3 region has the DNA TGTGCCAGCAGCTTGAACAGGGCTGCTAACTATGGCTACACCTTC. Translating gives CASSLNRAANYGYTF.

V and J are TRBV5-1 and TRBJ1-3; 7 bases map to TRBD1. Trimming cost V 4 bases and J 5 bases; bases outside gene matches: 6. The CDR3 extends over 14 amino acids. From germline, CDR1 is SGHRS and CDR2 YFSETQ. CDR3 in amino acids: CASSQTGPRNTIYF. Written as DNA, the CDR3 is TGCGCCAGCAGCCAGACAGGGCCTCGAAACACCATATATTTT.

This sequence joins TRBV5-1 and TRBJ1-6, with 9 positions matching TRBD1. The CDR3 contains 14 residues. The junction had 6 bases not matched to a gene; V was cut back by 5 bases and J by 9 bases. Germline CDR1 and CDR2: SGHRS and YFSETQ. CDR3 sequence: CASRSGQGGSPLHF. In DNA form, the CDR3 reads TGCGCCAGCAGGTCGGGACAGGGTGGTTCACCCCTCCACTTT.